Sequencing of this TCR beta chain was carried out in a study of CD8+CD57+ T cells in acquired aplastic anemia. Study as a whole: Sorted CD4+ and CD8+ cells yielded 2.5 to 3.5 ug of DNA on average. There were about 10.8 million reads, on average, for CD4+ cells from healthy donors. The study, taken as a whole, reports: CD8+ Simpson's diversity in patients was not significantly different from that in controls. Both patients and controls carried the same twenty-nine CD8+ CDR3 sequences.

The CDR3 is 14 amino acids. Germline-derived CDR1 and CDR2 are WSHSY and SAAADI. For this clonotype: What it binds is unknown. One end of the junction varies from germline; a read error may be responsible.

Genomic DNA constituted the template upon which TCR beta VDJ and CDR3 profiling was performed. TCRdb processed the reads anew with MiXCR; each CDR3 protein has one entry. This sample has about 420,000 distinct CDR3 sequences, with roughly 64% found just once. This chain links TRBV10-2 with TRBJ2-3; a weak D match, TRBD2 (5 bases). The source material was sorted CD4+, CD8+, or CD8+CD57+ T cells (not recorded which) from PBMCs. The sequence derives from a human donor in good health, serving as a control. CDR3 loop: CAISAGRSNATAYF. The CDR3 DNA reads TGTGCCATCAGTGCGGGCAGGTCGAACGCTACGGCGTATTTT.